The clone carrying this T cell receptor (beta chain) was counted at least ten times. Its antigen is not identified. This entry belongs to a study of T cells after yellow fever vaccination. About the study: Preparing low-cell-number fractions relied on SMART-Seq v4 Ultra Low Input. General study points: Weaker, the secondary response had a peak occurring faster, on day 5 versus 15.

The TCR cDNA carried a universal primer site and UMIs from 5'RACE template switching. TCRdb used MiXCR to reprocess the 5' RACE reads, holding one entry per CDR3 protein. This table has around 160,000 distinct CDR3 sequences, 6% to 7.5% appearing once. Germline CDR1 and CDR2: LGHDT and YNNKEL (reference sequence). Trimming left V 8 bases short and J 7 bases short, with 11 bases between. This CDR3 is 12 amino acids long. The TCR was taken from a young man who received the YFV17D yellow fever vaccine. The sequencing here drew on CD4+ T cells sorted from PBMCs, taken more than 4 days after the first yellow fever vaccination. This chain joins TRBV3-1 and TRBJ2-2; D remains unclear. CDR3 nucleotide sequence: TGTGCCAGCCTCGGCGGCGGCGGGGAGCTGTTTTTT. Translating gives CASLGGGGELFF.